This TCR beta chain stems from a study of identical twins (dated by TCRdb to about 2016). General notes on the study: The study deep-sequenced TCR alpha and beta repertoires from monozygotic twins, unrelated adults of various ages and cord blood to test whether fetal clonotypes persist. Replicate twin experiments were performed at different times using different library preparation protocols to rule out contamination.

The paper's findings and limits, for the study overall: Excess twin sharing in beta out-of-frame sequences was weaker because fewer shared sequences lowered the signal-to-noise ratio. Because the same donors could not be followed over many years, the conclusions depended on cross-sectional statistical analysis. Zero-insertion analyses could be partly confounded by invariant T cells such as MAIT and iNKT, although diverse VJ usage argued against such confounding for most clonotypes. Compared with coincidental sharing between unrelated individuals, out-of-frame TCR alpha sequences shared between twins showed an excess of sequences with low generation probability. Fewer insertions were carried by abundant cord blood beta clonotypes; a weaker similar trend was observed in young adult naive repertoires, while no such trend was observed in memory repertoires. In monozygotic twins, out-of-frame TCR alpha sharing was systematically underestimated by recombination models, although the models agreed with sharing between unrelated individuals.

Library generation was performed with 5' RACE. The sequencer listed for this sample is Illumina HiSeq 2000. Template switching introduced a universal primer binding site; the final cDNA contained a unique molecular identifier, enabling accurate counting of TCR cDNA molecules. First-strand cDNA for TCR alpha and beta chains was synthesized from specific primers in the conserved constant-segment region. To control for contamination, every cDNA library was double barcoded, receiving both a SMART-Mk sample barcode and Illumina barcodes. Two successive PCR steps introduced TruSeq adapter sequences along with Illumina sample barcodes. The Illumina HiSeq platform was used with custom primers to sequence TCR alpha and beta cDNA libraries. As for how the authors treated the data: MiGEC processed the raw reads to extract unique molecular identifiers, while MiXCR was used to determine the CDR3 positions. Recombination models were inferred per individual with the repgenHMM and IGoR tools using an EM algorithm. Shared clonotype analysis was performed with the tcR package in R, normalizing sharing by the product of cloneset sizes. To study raw recombination without the effects of thymic and clonal selection, out-of-frame nonproductive sequences were analyzed. TCRdb cleaned the public reads at Q25 with fastp, built clones with MiXCR and kept in-frame beta chains. Rows merge per CDR3 protein into single entries with the most common DNA and genes. TCRdb, rather than the study authors, made the V and J calls. The sample table shows approximately 240,000 distinct CDR3 sequences, and more than 12% are seen once. The ten most abundant clones make up approximately 10% of the sample.

This clonotype has a handful of counts. No cognate antigen has been identified for it. No much larger clonotype is one base removed from it; base qualities were not supplied. Trimming takes 6 bases from V and 8 bases from J, and the germline ends sit 14 bases apart. The germline V gene (reference sequence) supplies CDR1 DFQATT and CDR2 SNEGSKA. The CDR3 contains 12 residues, cysteine and phenylalanine counted. The sequence is cut down to CDR3 DNA, 36 bases in frame from base 1. Every donor in the study was a healthy Caucasian. Miltenyi CD45RO+ enrichment and human naive T-cell isolation kits were used to isolate memory (CD45RO+) and naive T cells from PBMC.

Recombination joined TRBV20-1 with TRBJ2-1, and possibly TRBD2, on 6 matching bases. Input material: memory (CD45RO+) T cells sorted from blood. The cell subset or site label here, explained by the study, means: CD45RO+ enriched T cells. This sequence was found in a woman between 18 and 30 years old in good health. In nucleotides, the sequence is TGCAGTGCAGGCGGGGAGTTGTATGAGCAGTTCTTC. This gives the protein CSAGGELYEQFF.